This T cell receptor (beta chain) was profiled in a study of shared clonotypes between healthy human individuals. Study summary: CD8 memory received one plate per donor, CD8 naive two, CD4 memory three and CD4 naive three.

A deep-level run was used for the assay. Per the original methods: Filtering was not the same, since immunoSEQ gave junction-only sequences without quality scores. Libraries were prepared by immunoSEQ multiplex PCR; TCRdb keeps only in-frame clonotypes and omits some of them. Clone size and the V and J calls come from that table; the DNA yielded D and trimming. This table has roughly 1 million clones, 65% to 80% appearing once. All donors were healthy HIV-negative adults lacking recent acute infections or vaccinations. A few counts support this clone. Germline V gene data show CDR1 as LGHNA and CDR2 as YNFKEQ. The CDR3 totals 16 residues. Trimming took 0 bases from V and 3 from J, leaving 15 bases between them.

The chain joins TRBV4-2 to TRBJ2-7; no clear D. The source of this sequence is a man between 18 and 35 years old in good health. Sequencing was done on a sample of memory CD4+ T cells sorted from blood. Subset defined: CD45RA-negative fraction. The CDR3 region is CASSQDKSYSGYEQYF. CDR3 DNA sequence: TGTGCCAGCAGCCAAGATAAGTCGTATTCGGGCTACGAGCAGTACTTC.